The 30 T cell receptor beta chains below come from one sample, sequenced in a study of T cell responses to AZD1222 COVID-19 vaccine. Only in-frame clones appear in the TCRdb table, and some are missing; sequencing was by immunoSEQ multiplex PCR. The sample lists roughly 120,000 clones, 85% to 90% seen once, with 15% to 20% in the top ten. The material sequenced was peripheral blood, taken 28 days after the second AZD1222 dose. These receptors were taken from an adult who received the AZD1222 COVID-19 vaccine.

The V call is TRBV24-1, the J call TRBJ1-2; 7 nucleotides line up with TRBD1. J lost 4 bases, V lost 0 bases, and 13 bases had no gene match. This CDR3 contains 18 residues. Germline loops: CDR1 KGHDR, CDR2 SFDVKD. CDR3 nucleotide sequence: TGTGCCACCAGTGATTTGCAAGGTACAGGGGATGGGACCTATGGCTACACCTTC. It specifies CATSDLQGTGDGTYGYTF.

This chain uses TRBV24-1 with TRBJ2-1, with 8 bases aligning to TRBD1. The CDR3 runs to 15 residues. Germline assignment: CDR1 KGHDR and CDR2 SFDVKD. With V trimmed by 1 base and J by 6 bases, 4 bases remained unmatched. CDR3 in DNA: TGTGCCACCAGTGATTTCGGGACAGGTCCCAATGAGCAGTTCTTC. It codes for CATSDFGTGPNEQFF.

This clone came up once. The V and J genes are TRBV6-5 and TRBJ1-6; D is uncertain. V shed 6 bases and J shed 8 bases, with 14 bases lying between them. Germline CDR1 is MNHEY and CDR2 is SVGAGI. There are 14 residues in the CDR3. The CDR3 reads CASSREPIDSPLHF. CDR3 coding DNA: TGTGCCAGCAGCCGAGAGCCCATTGATTCACCCCTCCACTTT.

J is TRBJ1-6 and V is TRBV27; no definite D call. There are 13 residues in the CDR3. The germline gives CDR1 MNHEY, CDR2 SMNVEV (reference sequence). Trimming took off 1 base at V and 4 bases at J, with 2 bases between the two ends. CDR3 amino acids: CASSLYYNSPLHF. CDR3 bases: TGTGCCAGCAGTTTATATTATAATTCACCCCTCCACTTT.

The rearrangement uses TRBV10-3 and TRBJ2-7, with D possibly TRBD1 on 6 matching bases. The V and J ends lost 5 bases and 0 bases respectively, with 8 bases between them. There are 13 residues in the CDR3. Germline V gene sequence: CDR1 ENHRY, CDR2 SYGVKD. The chain's CDR3 is CAISTGSSYEQYF. CDR3 coding DNA: TGTGCCATCAGTACAGGGAGCTCCTACGAGCAGTACTTC.

J is TRBJ1-1 and V is TRBV7-8; TRBD1 might be the D (6 bases). V was cut by 5 bases and J by 5 bases, with 21 bases left in between. The CDR3 has 16 residues. Germline CDR1 and CDR2: SGHVS and FQNEAQ. The CDR3 sequence is CASSPYRITGLTEAFF. The CDR3 DNA reads TGTGCCAGCAGCCCCTACCGCATCACAGGGCTGACTGAAGCTTTCTTT.

The V and J genes are TRBV18 and TRBJ2-7, with 7 nucleotides matching TRBD1. CDR3 length: 13 residues. Losses at the gene ends were 3 bases for V and 5 bases for J; bases not matched to a gene: 4. Germline V gene lookup returns CDR1 KGHSH and CDR2 LQKENI. The CDR3 DNA follows: TGTGCCAGCTCACCCGGGACAGTCCACGAGCAGTACTTC. Protein sequence: CASSPGTVHEQYF.

The DNA for the CDR3 is TGTGCCAGCAGTTTTGGGGGGCGTGGAAACACCATATATTTT. Its protein product is CASSFGGRGNTIYF. The V gene is TRBV27, the J gene TRBJ1-3; maybe TRBD1 (6 bases). Trimming pared 3 bases from V and 3 bases from J, leaving 9 bases between. The CDR3 runs 14 residues. Germline lookup yields CDR1 MNHEY and CDR2 SMNVEV (reference sequence).

This clone has only a few counts. The V call is TRBV6-2 or TRBV6-3, the J call TRBJ1-6; no firm D call. The V and J ends lost 4 bases and 11 bases respectively, with 12 bases between them. The CDR3 extends over 13 amino acids. The V gene's germline CDR1 is MNHEY and CDR2 SVGEGT. The CDR3 reads CASSFTLDPPLHF. In DNA form, the CDR3 reads TGTGCCAGCAGTTTCACGCTTGATCCACCCCTCCACTTT.

Comment on this clone: The sample contains more than one DNA sequence encoding this CDR3. The chain recombines TRBV24-1 with TRBJ2-1; 12 bases line up with TRBD2. The CDR3 sequence is 16 residues long. Unmatched junction bases numbered 7, after V lost 4 bases and J lost 7 bases. Germline V gives CDR1 KGHDR, CDR2 SFDVKD. Written as DNA, the CDR3 is TGTGCCACCAGTGACCCGACTAGCGGGGGTGTTAATGAGCAGTTCTTC. Protein product: CATSDPTSGGVNEQFF.

V and J are TRBV7-9 and TRBJ2-1; 8 bases line up with TRBD2. V lost 3 bases, J lost 7 bases, and 8 bases stayed unmatched. The CDR3 covers 15 residues. Germline CDR1 reads SEHNR; CDR2 reads FQNEAQ (reference sequence). Here the CDR3 DNA reads TGTGCCAGCAGCTTTCCGGGACTAGGGAAAAATGAGCAGTTCTTC. Its translation: CASSFPGLGKNEQFF.

This clone was seen more than once but under ten times. V gene TRBV5-1 combines with J gene TRBJ2-1; D not certain. This CDR3 region has 15 residues. The germline V and J ends were trimmed by 4 bases and 0 bases, with 11 bases remaining between them. CDR1 and CDR2 from the germline V gene are SGHRS and YFSETQ. The CDR3 DNA follows: TGCGCCAGCAGCCCACAGCCGGGCTCCTACAATGAGCAGTTCTTC. Residues: CASSPQPGSYNEQFF.

CDR3 in DNA: TGTGCCAGCAGCCGTGCGGGGCAATCCCTAGGCACCGGGGAGCTGTTTTTT. Encoded protein: CASSRAGQSLGTGELFF. The V call is TRBV5-6, the J call TRBJ2-2, with a possible D match to TRBD2 (6 bases). V was clipped by 4 bases and J by 4 bases, with 20 bases between them. Germline values: CDR1 SGHDT, CDR2 YYEEEE. CDR3 length: 17 residues.

This clone showed up just a few times. The chain joins TRBV12-2 to TRBJ2-3. TRBV12-2 is an annotated pseudogene. The CDR3 is 17 residues long. The CDR3 here is CASRAGEGLAFADTQYF. The CDR3 region has the DNA TGTGCAAGTCGCGCAGGAGAGGGGCTAGCCTTTGCAGATACGCAGTATTTT.

This chain joins TRBV2 and TRBJ2-6; D remains unclear. There are 15 residues in the CDR3. Germline loops: CDR1 SNHLY, CDR2 FYNNEI. The V gene lost 6 bases and the J gene lost 1 base, with 10 bases spanning the gap. CDR3 DNA sequence: TGTGCCAGCAGCCTCACGGATTCTGGGGCCAACGTCCTGACTTTC. Translated, it gives CASSLTDSGANVLTF.

The chain employs TRBV3-1 (or the pseudogene TRBV3-2) and TRBJ1-5; D may be TRBD1 (6 bases). The CDR3 runs to 13 residues. V was shortened by 2 bases and J by 5 bases, with 7 bases between the two germline ends. In germline, CDR1 is LGHDT, CDR2 YNNKEL (reference sequence). The CDR3 loop reads CASSQNRDQPQHF. CDR3 DNA sequence: TGTGCCAGCAGCCAAAACAGGGATCAGCCCCAGCATTTT.

The chain has TRBV5-4 and TRBJ2-2; D perhaps matches TRBD2 (5 bases). Germline assignment: CDR1 SGHNT and CDR2 YYREEE (reference sequence). The germline V and J ends were trimmed by 4 bases and 4 bases, with 17 bases remaining between them. CDR3 length: 16 residues. This chain's CDR3 is CASSPWAGAGTGELFF. CDR3 DNA: TGTGCCAGCAGCCCCTGGGCGGGTGCGGGCACCGGGGAGCTGTTTTTT.

The chain recombines TRBV6-6 with TRBJ1-1; perhaps TRBD1 as D (5 bases). The CDR3 covers 14 residues. CDR1 and CDR2 from the germline V gene are MNHNY and SVGAGI (reference sequence). The V end lost 2 bases, the J end lost 3 bases, and 10 bases lay between the germline ends. Here the CDR3 DNA reads TGTGCCAGCAGTTACGCCGGGACCCACACTGAAGCTTTCTTT. Translating gives CASSYAGTHTEAFF.

The rearrangement uses TRBV7-2 and TRBJ1-1; D gene ambiguous. The CDR3 runs 14 residues. V lost 7 bases to trimming and J lost 2 bases, with 14 bases between them. Germline loops: CDR1 SGHTA, CDR2 FQGNSA. For the CDR3, the DNA is TGTGCCAGCACCTCCGGGCCGTTAAACACTGAAGCTTTCTTT. Residues: CASTSGPLNTEAFF.

This clone occurred a few times. The chain links TRBV2 to TRBJ1-1, with D hard to call. Trimming removed 7 bases from V and 0 bases from J, with 9 bases in between. Looked up from germline, CDR1 is SNHLY and CDR2 is FYNNEI. The CDR3 sequence is 13 residues long. CDR3 protein: CASMQQMNTEAFF. CDR3 nucleotide sequence: TGTGCCAGCATGCAACAGATGAACACTGAAGCTTTCTTT.

This clone was seen a few times. The genes are TRBV30 and TRBJ2-1; D gene uncertain. Looked up from germline, CDR1 is GTSNPN and CDR2 is SVGIG (reference sequence). V was shortened by 4 bases and J by 0 bases, with 10 bases between the two germline ends. This CDR3 has 14 amino acids. CDR3 sequence reads: CAWTQRLSYNEQFF. The CDR3 coding sequence is TGTGCCTGGACCCAACGACTCTCCTACAATGAGCAGTTCTTC.

This clone has a single count. The gene calls are TRBV7-2 and TRBJ2-5; D might be TRBD1 (6 bases). Per germline, CDR1 SGHTA and CDR2 FQGNSA. This CDR3 has 13 residues. Trimming took off 5 bases at V and 5 bases at J, with 12 bases between the two ends. CDR3 amino acids: CASSQQGLETQYF. The CDR3 nucleotides read TGTGCCAGCAGCCAACAGGGTCTGGAGACCCAGTACTTC.

V usage is TRBV10-3 and J usage is TRBJ2-1, with 13 positions matching TRBD2. Trimming cost V 2 bases and J 1 base; bases outside gene matches: 2. The CDR3 length is 17 residues. Germline V CDR1 and CDR2: ENHRY, SYGVKD. For the CDR3, the DNA is TGTGCCATCAGTGAGGGACTAGCGGGGGAATCCTACAATGAGCAGTTCTTC. Translating it yields CAISEGLAGESYNEQFF.

This sequence joins TRBV2 and TRBJ1-1; 8 nucleotides align to TRBD1. Germline V CDR1 and CDR2: SNHLY, FYNNEI. The CDR3 loop spans 14 amino acids. Trimming cost V 5 bases and J 4 bases; bases outside gene matches: 6. In DNA, the CDR3 is TGTGCCAGCAGTCAGGACAGGGAGGGCACTGAAGCTTTCTTT. Its protein product is CASSQDREGTEAFF.

V and J are TRBV19 and TRBJ1-2; 7 nucleotides align to TRBD1. There are 13 residues in the CDR3. Trimming removed 6 bases from V and 7 bases from J; junction bases left unmatched: 8. Looked up from germline, CDR1 is LNHDA and CDR2 is SQIVND (reference sequence). CDR3 in amino acids: CASRTGRAPGYTF. CDR3 nucleotide sequence: TGTGCCAGTAGGACAGGGAGGGCGCCTGGCTACACCTTC.

The V call is TRBV9, the J call TRBJ2-5; no clear D gene. This CDR3 contains 16 residues. CDR1 is SGDLS, CDR2 YYNGEE, per germline. Trimming cost V 1 base and J 2 bases, with 15 bases left between them. The CDR3 bases are TGTGCCAGCAGCGTAAGTAGTAGACGTGGTCAAGAGACCCAGTACTTC. Translating gives CASSVSSRRGQETQYF.

V gene TRBV5-1 combines with J gene TRBJ2-7; TRBD1 agrees at 10 bases. This CDR3 has 14 residues. V was clipped by 4 bases and J by 2 bases; unmatched bases: 3. Germline V gives CDR1 SGHRS, CDR2 YFSETQ. CDR3 sequence reads: CASSAGTGAYEQYF. In DNA form, the CDR3 reads TGCGCCAGCAGCGCCGGGACAGGGGCCTACGAGCAGTACTTC.

The rearrangement joins TRBV7-2 to TRBJ1-3; the match to TRBD1 covers 8 bases. This CDR3 has 16 amino acids. V dropped 4 bases and J dropped 0; count of bases not matched to a gene: 5. CDR1 is SGHTA, CDR2 FQGNSA, per germline. The CDR3 reads CASSSQGASSGNTIYF. CDR3 coding DNA: TGTGCCAGCAGCTCTCAGGGGGCCAGCTCTGGAAACACCATATATTTT.

The chain couples TRBV3-1 (or the pseudogene TRBV3-2) to TRBJ2-1; tentatively, D is TRBD2 (6 bases). The CDR3 totals 13 residues. The germline V gene has CDR1 LGHDT and CDR2 YNNKEL (reference sequence). Trimming shortened V by 0 bases and J by 9 bases, and 9 bases separated the two germline ends. The CDR3 coding sequence is TGTGCCAGCAGCCAAGATCGGAGGGCTGAGCAGTTCTTC. Translation: CASSQDRRAEQFF.

This sequence joins TRBV5-6 and TRBJ2-7; 10 bases map to TRBD1. After removal of 2 bases from V and 2 bases from J, the junction contained 4 bases not matched to a gene. The CDR3 covers 15 residues. The germline gives CDR1 SGHDT, CDR2 YYEEEE. The CDR3 region is CASSLLGQGAYEQYF. CDR3 nucleotides: TGTGCCAGCAGCTTACTTGGACAGGGGGCCTACGAGCAGTACTTC.